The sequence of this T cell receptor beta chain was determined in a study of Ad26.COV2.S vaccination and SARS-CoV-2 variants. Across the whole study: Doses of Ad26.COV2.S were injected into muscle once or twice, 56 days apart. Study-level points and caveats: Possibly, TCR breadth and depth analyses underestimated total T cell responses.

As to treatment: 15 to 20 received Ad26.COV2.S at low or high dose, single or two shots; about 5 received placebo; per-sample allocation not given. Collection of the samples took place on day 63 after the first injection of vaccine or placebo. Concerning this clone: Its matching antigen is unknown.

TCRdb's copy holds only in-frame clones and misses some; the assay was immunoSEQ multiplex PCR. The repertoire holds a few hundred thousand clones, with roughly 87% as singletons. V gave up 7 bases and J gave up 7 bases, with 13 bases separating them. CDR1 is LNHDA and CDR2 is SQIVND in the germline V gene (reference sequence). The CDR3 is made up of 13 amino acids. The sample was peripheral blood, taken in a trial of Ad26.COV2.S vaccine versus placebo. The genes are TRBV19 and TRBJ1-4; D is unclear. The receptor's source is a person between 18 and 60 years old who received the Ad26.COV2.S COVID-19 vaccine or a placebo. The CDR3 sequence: CASTGEFGEKLFF. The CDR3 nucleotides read TGTGCCAGTACTGGGGAGTTTGGTGAAAAACTGTTTTTT.